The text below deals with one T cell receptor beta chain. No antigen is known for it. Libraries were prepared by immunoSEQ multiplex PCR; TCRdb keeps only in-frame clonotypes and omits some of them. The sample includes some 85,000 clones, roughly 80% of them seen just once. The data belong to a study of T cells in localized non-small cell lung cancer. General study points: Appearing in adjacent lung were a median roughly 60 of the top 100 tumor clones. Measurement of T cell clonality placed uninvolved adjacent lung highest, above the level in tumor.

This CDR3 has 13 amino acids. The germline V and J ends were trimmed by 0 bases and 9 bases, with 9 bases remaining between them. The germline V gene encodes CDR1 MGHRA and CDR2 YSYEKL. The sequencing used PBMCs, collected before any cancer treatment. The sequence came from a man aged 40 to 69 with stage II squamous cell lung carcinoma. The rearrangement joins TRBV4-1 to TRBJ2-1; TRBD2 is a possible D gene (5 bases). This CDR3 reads CASSQDPAGEQFF. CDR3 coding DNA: TGCGCCAGCAGCCAAGATCCCGCGGGTGAGCAGTTCTTC.